The TCR beta chain described here comes from a study of blood T cell repertoires in COVID-19. Study at large: Samples of COVID-19 (acute and convalescent) were obtained from the United States, Italy and Spain. PBMCs, B-cell-depleted T cells, or T cells were the source of the cDNA or gDNA that made up the material.

Germline V gene data show CDR1 as MNHEY and CDR2 as SMNVEV (reference sequence). V lost 5 bases, J lost 8 bases, and 22 bases lay in between. This CDR3 spans 15 amino acids. Using immunoSEQ multiplex PCR, the repertoire was profiled, and TCRdb retains in-frame clones only, with some absent. The sample comprises 140,000 to 150,000 clones, around nine tenths of which are singletons, and 2.5% to 3% rests with the top ten. In its sample, this clone was seen a few times. The origin of this receptor is a man aged 55-75 years with active or convalescent COVID-19. This chain connects TRBV27 to TRBJ2-7; D may be TRBD1 (7 bases). Material: peripheral blood. In DNA, the CDR3 is TGTGCCAGCAGTCAGTCCATGACAGGGAGCGGGCAGCAGTACTTC. It translates to CASSQSMTGSGQQYF.